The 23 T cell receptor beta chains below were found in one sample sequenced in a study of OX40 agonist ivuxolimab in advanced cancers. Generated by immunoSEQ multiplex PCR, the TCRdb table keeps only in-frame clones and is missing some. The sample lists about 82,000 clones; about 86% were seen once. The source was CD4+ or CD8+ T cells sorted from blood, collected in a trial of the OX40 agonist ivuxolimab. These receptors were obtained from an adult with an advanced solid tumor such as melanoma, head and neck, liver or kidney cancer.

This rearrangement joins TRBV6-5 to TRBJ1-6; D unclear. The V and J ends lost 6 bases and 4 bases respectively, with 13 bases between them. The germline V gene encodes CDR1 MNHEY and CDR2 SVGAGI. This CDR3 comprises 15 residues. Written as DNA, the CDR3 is TGTGCCAGCAGACGCCTAGAGGGTTATAATTCACCCCTCCACTTT. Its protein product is CASRRLEGYNSPLHF.

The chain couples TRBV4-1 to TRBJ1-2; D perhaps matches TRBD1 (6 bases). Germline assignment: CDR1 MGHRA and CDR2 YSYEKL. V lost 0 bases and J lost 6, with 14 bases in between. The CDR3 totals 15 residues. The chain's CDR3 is CASSQDLQGWNGYTF. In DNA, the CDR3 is TGCGCCAGCAGCCAAGATCTTCAGGGGTGGAATGGCTACACCTTC.

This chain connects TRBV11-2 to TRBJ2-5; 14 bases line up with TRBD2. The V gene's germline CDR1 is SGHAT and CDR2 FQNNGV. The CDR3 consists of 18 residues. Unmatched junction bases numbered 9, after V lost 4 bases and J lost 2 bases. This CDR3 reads CASSYSGTSGGAQETQYF. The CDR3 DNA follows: TGTGCCAGCAGCTACTCCGGGACTAGCGGGGGCGCACAAGAGACCCAGTACTTC.

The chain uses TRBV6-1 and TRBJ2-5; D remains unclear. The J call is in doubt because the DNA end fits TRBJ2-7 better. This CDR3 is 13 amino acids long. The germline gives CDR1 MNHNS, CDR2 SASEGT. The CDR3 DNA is TGTGCCAGCAGTGAATTGAGAATCTACGAGCAGTACTTC. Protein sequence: CASSELRIYEQYF.

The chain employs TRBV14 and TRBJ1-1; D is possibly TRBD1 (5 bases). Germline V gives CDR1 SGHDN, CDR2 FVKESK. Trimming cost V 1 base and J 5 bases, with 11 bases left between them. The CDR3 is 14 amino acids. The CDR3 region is CASSQVPGGTEAFF. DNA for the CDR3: TGTGCCAGCAGCCAAGTCCCCGGGGGGACTGAAGCTTTCTTT. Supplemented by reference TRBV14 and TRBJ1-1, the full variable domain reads EAGVTQFPSHSVIEKGQTVTLRCDPISGHDNLYWYRRVMGKEIKFLLHFVKESKQDESGMPNNRFLAERTGGTYSTLKVQPAELEDSGVYFCASSQVPGGTEAFFGQGTRLTVV.

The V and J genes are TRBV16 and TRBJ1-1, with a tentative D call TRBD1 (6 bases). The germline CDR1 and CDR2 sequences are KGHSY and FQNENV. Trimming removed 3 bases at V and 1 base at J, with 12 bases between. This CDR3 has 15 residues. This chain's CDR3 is CASSQQQGRNTEAFF. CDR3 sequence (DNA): TGTGCCAGCAGCCAGCAACAGGGCCGGAACACTGAAGCTTTCTTT.

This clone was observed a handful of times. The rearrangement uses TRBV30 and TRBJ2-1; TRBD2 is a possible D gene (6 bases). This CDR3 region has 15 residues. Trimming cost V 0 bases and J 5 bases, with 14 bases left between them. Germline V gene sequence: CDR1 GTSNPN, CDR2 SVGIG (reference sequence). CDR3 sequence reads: CAWSVGLIADNEQFF. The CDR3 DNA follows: TGTGCCTGGAGTGTCGGACTAATCGCGGACAATGAGCAGTTCTTC.

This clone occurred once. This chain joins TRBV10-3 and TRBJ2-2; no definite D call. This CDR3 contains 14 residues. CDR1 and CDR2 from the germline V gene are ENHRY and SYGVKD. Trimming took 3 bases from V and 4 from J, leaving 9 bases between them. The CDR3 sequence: CAISDPISTGELFF. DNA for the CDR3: TGTGCCATCAGTGATCCCATATCCACCGGGGAGCTGTTTTTT.

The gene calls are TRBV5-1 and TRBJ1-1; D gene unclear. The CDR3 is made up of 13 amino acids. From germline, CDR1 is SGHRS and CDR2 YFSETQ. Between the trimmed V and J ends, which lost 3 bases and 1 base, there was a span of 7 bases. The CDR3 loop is CASSSLGNTEAFF. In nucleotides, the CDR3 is TGCGCCAGCAGCTCTTTAGGGAACACTGAAGCTTTCTTT.

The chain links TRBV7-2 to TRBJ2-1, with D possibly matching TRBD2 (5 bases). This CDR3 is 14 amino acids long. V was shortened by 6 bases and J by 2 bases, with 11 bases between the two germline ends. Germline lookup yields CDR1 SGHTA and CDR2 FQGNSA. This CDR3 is CASSRTSTYNEQFF. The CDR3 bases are TGTGCCAGCAGTCGTACTAGTACCTACAATGAGCAGTTCTTC. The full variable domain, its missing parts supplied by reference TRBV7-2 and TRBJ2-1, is GAGVSQSPSNKVTEKGKDVELRCDPISGHTALYWYRQSLGQGLEFLIYFQGNSAPDKSGLPSDRFSAERTGGSVSTLTIQRTQQEDSAVYLCASSRTSTYNEQFFGPGTRLTVL.

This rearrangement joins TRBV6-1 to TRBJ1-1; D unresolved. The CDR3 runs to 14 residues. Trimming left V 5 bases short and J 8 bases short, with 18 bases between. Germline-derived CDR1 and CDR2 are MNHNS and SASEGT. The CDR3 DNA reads TGTGCCAGCAGTTCGGGGTCCTCTGGTGGCGAAGCTTTCTTT. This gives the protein CASSSGSSGGEAFF.

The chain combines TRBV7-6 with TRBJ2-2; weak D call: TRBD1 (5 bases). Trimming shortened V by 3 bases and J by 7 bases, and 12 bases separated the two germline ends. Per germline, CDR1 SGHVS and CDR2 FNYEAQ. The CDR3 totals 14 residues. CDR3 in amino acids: CASSLGRDNGELFF. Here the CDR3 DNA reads TGTGCCAGCAGCTTGGGCAGGGATAACGGGGAGCTGTTTTTT.

The CDR3 DNA reads TGTGCCACCGCCCGGGGCGACACAGATACGCAGTATTTT. Its translation is CATARGDTDTQYF. The V gene is TRBV11-2, the J gene TRBJ2-3; D is tentatively TRBD1 or TRBD2 (5 bases each). Germline V gene sequence: CDR1 SGHAT, CDR2 FQNNGV. V gave up 10 bases and J gave up 2 bases, with 13 bases separating them. This CDR3 has 13 amino acids.

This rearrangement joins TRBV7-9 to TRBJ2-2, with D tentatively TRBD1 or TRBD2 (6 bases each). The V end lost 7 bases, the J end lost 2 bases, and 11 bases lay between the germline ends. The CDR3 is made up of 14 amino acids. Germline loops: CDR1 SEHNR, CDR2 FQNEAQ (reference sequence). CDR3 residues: CASKSGANTGELFF. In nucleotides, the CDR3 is TGTGCCAGCAAATCGGGGGCCAACACCGGGGAGCTGTTTTTT.

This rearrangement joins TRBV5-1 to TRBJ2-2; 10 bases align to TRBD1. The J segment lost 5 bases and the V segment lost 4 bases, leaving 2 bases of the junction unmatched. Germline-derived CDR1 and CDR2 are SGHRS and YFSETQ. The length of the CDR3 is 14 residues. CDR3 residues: CASSEGQGTGELFF. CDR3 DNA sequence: TGCGCCAGCAGCGAGGGACAGGGGACCGGGGAGCTGTTTTTT.

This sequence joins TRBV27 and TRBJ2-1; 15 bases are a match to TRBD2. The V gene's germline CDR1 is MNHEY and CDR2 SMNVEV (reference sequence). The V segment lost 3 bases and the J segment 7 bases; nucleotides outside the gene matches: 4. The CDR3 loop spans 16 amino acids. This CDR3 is CASSFIGTSGRNEQFF. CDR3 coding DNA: TGTGCCAGCAGTTTCATAGGGACTAGCGGGAGGAATGAGCAGTTCTTC.

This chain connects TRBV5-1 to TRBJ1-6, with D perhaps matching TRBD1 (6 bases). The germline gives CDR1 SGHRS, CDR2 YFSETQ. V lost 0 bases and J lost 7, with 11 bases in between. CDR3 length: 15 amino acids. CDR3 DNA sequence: TGCGCCAGCAGCTTGGAGGGGGGCGGGAATTCACCCCTCCACTTT. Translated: CASSLEGGGNSPLHF.

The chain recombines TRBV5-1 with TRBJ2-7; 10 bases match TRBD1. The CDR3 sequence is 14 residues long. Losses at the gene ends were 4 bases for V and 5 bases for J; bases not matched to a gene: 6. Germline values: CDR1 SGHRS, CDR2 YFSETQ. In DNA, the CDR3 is TGCGCCAGCAGCCCAGGGACAGGGGCTGACGAGCAGTACTTC. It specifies CASSPGTGADEQYF.

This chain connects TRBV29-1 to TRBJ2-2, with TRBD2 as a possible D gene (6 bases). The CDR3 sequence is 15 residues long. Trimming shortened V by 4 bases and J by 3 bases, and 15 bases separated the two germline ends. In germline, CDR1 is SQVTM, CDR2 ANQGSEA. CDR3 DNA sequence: TGCAGCGTTGGAATAGCGGCAGGGTACACCGGGGAGCTGTTTTTT. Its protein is CSVGIAAGYTGELFF.

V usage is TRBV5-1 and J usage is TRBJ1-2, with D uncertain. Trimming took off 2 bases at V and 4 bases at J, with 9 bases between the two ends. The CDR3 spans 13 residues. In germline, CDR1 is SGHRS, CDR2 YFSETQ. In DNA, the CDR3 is TGCGCCAGCAGCTTCGGGTTCGCCTATGGCTACACCTTC. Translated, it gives CASSFGFAYGYTF.

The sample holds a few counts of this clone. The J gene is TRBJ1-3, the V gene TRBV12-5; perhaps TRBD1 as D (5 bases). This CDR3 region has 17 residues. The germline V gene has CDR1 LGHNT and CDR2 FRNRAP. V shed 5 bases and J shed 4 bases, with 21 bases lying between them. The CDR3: CASGPWGTLREGNTIYF. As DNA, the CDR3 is TGTGCTAGTGGTCCGTGGGGCACGCTTCGGGAGGGAAACACCATATATTTT.

CDR3 amino acids: CASSPSSGGSLLSSYNEQFF. The CDR3 DNA follows: TGTGCCAGCAGTCCATCTAGCGGGGGCTCACTCCTGAGCTCCTACAATGAGCAGTTCTTC. The chain carries TRBV28 and TRBJ2-1, with TRBD2 matching over 10 bases. The CDR3 consists of 20 residues. The germline gives CDR1 MDHEN, CDR2 SYDVKM. J lost 0 bases, V lost 5 bases, and 16 bases had no gene match.

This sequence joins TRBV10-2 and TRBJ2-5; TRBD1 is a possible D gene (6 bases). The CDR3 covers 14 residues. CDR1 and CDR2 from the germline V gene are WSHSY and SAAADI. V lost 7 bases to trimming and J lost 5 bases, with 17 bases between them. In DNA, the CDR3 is TGCGCCAGCACAGAACAGGGAACGATGGAGACCCAGTACTTC. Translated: CASTEQGTMETQYF.